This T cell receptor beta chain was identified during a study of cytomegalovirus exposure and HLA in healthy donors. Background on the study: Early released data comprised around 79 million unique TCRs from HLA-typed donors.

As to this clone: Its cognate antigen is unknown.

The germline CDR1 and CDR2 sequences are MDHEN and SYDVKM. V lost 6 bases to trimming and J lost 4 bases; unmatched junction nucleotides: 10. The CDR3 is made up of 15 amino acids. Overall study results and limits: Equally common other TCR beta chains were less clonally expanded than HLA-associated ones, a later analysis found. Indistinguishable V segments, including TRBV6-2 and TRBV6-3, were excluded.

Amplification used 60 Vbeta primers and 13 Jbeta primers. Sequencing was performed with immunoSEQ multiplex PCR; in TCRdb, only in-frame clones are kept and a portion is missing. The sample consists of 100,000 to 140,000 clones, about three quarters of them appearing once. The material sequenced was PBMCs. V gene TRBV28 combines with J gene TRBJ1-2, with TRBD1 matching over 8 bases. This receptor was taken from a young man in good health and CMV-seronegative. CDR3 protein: CASSTDRGMGYGYTF. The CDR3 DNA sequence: TGTGCCAGCAGCACAGACAGGGGAATGGGCTATGGCTACACCTTC.